These T cell receptor beta chains were read from a single sample in a study of OX40 agonist ivuxolimab in advanced cancers. Some clones are missing from TCRdb's copy, which holds only in-frame ones; the method was immunoSEQ multiplex PCR. Of more than 20,000 clones listed, approximately 90% are singletons. Here the sequenced sample was CD4+ or CD8+ T cells sorted from blood, taken in a trial of the OX40 agonist ivuxolimab. Every receptor here comes from an adult with an advanced solid tumor such as melanoma, head and neck, liver or kidney cancer. Each CDR3 is given without its conserved first and last residue.

>TRBV7-3
ASSETGNSPLH
>TRBV29-1
SVEESAQH
>TRBV5-5
ASSLWQSNQPQH
>TRBV11-2
ASSIAGPYEQY
>TRBV4-2
ASSQVAGPSGGTSTDTQY
>TRBV2
AGRLAVYNEQF
>TRBV5-1
ASSFGGYEQY
>TRBV5-4
ASSLEGEETQY
>TRBV29-1
SVIEGKMTNEQY
>TRBV10-3
AIVGDTWKGGYT
>TRBV27
ASSLSTGASDGYT
>TRBV28
ASSLQAGGLVYEQY
>TRBV6-5
ASSPTSGDEQY
>TRBV7-9
ASSPYIRLAGASDNEQF
>TRBV5-4
ASSPDRGAGEQY
>TRBV27
ASTTGTGREQF
>TRBV7-9
ASSSRTGGWYEQY
>TRBV7-2
ASSLRLAYEQY
>TRBV6-5
ASSYERGRGYGYT
>TRBV6-5
ASSYGGGGVDTQY
>TRBV7-9
ASSLGPRNEEKLF
>TRBV4-3
ASSQDTRPWELF
>TRBV27
ASSPSRDFSYEQY
>TRBV7-3
ASSPDPSTDTQY
>TRBV4-2
ASSRDRGFEPQH
>TRBV15
ATSRDRALNTEAF
>TRBV4-1
ASSQELAGDEQY
>TRBV5-1
ASSSPRGAGVRRSSYNEQF
>TRBV6-5
ASSMTLDNEQF
>TRBV6-1
ASSEGTVSSTDTQY
>TRBV9
ASSPGGLTDTQY
>TRBV19
ASWGLAGRYNEQF
>TRBV29-1
SVTESSYEQY
>TRBV4-1
ASSQDGVSPYQETQY
>TRBV7-8
ASSLGESTGELF
>TRBV11-3
ASSSSAGSYNEQF
>TRBV13
ASSLGGQASNEQF
>TRBV6-1
ASIRGGGNQPQH
>TRBV5-6
ASSLPGLSSGNTIY
>TRBV7-9
ASSLGEGASDTQY
>TRBV7-9
ASRSGPTYEQY
>TRBV29-1
SVDRTGDYNEQF
>TRBV27
ASSLQGPHEQY
>TRBV19
ASSISAKEKLF
>TRBV7-9
ASSPTGRKDIQY
>TRBV4-3
ASSQGVRDTEAF